The 31 T cell receptor beta chains presented below share a single source sample, sequenced in a study of cytomegalovirus exposure and HLA in healthy donors. Use of 60 Vbeta and 13 Jbeta primers characterized the PCR. TCRdb keeps only in-frame clones here, not all; method: immunoSEQ multiplex PCR. The sample holds approximately 210,000 clones, 70% to 80% seen once. Sequenced sample: PBMCs. All receptors come from a woman aged 45 to 65 in good health and CMV-seronegative.

The CDR3 reads CASRYRGSLGGYTF. In DNA form, the CDR3 reads TGTGCCAGCAGATACAGGGGAAGTCTAGGTGGCTACACCTTC. V and J are TRBV27 and TRBJ1-2; 7 nucleotides align to TRBD1. The germline V gene encodes CDR1 MNHEY and CDR2 SMNVEV (reference sequence). There are 14 residues in the CDR3. The trim removed 6 bases at V and 7 bases at J, leaving 11 bases unmatched.

The rearrangement joins TRBV25-1 to TRBJ2-6; 8 nucleotides match TRBD1. The CDR3 consists of 18 residues. Germline CDR1 reads MGHDK; CDR2 reads SYGVNS. V shed 1 base, J shed 1 base, and the junction held 6 bases outside the gene matches. The CDR3 nucleotides read TGTGCCAGCAGTGAATTTGGACAGGGATGGTCTGGGGCCAACGTCCTGACTTTC. Encoded protein: CASSEFGQGWSGANVLTF.

The J gene is TRBJ2-7, the V gene TRBV6-1; 9 bases are shared with TRBD2. V lost 6 bases to trimming and J lost 2 bases; unmatched junction nucleotides: 5. The germline gives CDR1 MNHNS, CDR2 SASEGT. CDR3 length: 14 amino acids. Here the CDR3 reads CASSVPSGAYEQYF. The CDR3 bases are TGTGCCAGCAGCGTCCCTAGCGGGGCCTACGAGCAGTACTTC.

The rearrangement uses TRBV7-2 and TRBJ1-2, with a weak D call TRBD1 (5 bases). Trimming took 5 bases from V and 2 from J, leaving 15 bases between them. The CDR3 sequence is 15 residues long. Germline CDR1 and CDR2: SGHTA and FQGNSA. For the CDR3, the DNA is TGTGCCAGCAGCCAAGACAGCAACGTAAACTATGGCTACACCTTC. Its protein is CASSQDSNVNYGYTF.

V and J are TRBV28 and TRBJ1-1; D is uncertain. V was shortened by 1 base and J by 0 bases, with 12 bases between the two germline ends. This CDR3 spans 16 amino acids. Germline V gene data show CDR1 as MDHEN and CDR2 as SYDVKM. CDR3 in DNA: TGTGCCAGCAGTTTATCGCGGGGTGGAATGAACACTGAAGCTTTCTTT. Translation gives CASSLSRGGMNTEAFF. The whole variable domain, remainder taken from reference TRBV28 and TRBJ1-1, is DVKVTQSSRYLVKRTGEKVFLECVQDMDHENMFWYRQDPGLGLRLIYFSYDVKMKEKGDIPEGYSVSREKKERFSLILESASTNQTSMYLCASSLSRGGMNTEAFFGQGTRLTVV.

The rearrangement uses TRBV7-2 and TRBJ2-3; 7 bases fit TRBD2. The ends lost 1 base at V and 7 bases at J; junction bases unmatched: 5. CDR3 length: 14 residues. The V gene's germline CDR1 is SGHTA and CDR2 FQGNSA. The DNA of the CDR3 is TGTGCCAGCAGCTTAGATACTAGCGTAAATACGCAGTATTTT. Amino acid sequence: CASSLDTSVNTQYF.

This clone has just one count. The rearrangement links TRBV18 to TRBJ1-3; 7 bases align to TRBD1. Losses at the gene ends were 4 bases for V and 4 bases for J; bases not matched to a gene: 4. Germline-derived CDR1 and CDR2 are KGHSH and LQKENI. The CDR3 has 14 amino acids. The CDR3 DNA is TGTGCCAGCTCACAAACGGGACAGGGAAACACCATATATTTT. Its protein product is CASSQTGQGNTIYF.

J is TRBJ1-2 and V is TRBV27, with D unresolved. There are 15 residues in the CDR3. V was trimmed by 0 bases and J by 8 bases, leaving 16 bases between them. CDR1 and CDR2 (germline): MNHEY, SMNVEV (reference sequence). This chain's CDR3 is CASSLSSRGQWGYTF. CDR3 coding DNA: TGTGCCAGCAGTTTATCTTCCAGAGGGCAATGGGGCTACACCTTC.

This chain's CDR3 is CASSLGYAGAFF. Here the CDR3 DNA reads TGTGCCAGTAGCCTCGGATATGCAGGGGCTTTCTTT. The chain links TRBV19 to TRBJ1-1, with a weak D call TRBD1 (5 bases). The V end lost 6 bases, the J end lost 11 bases, and 16 bases lay between the germline ends. Germline V gene sequence: CDR1 LNHDA, CDR2 SQIVND (reference sequence). This CDR3 comprises 12 residues. Full variable domain (missing parts from reference TRBV19 and TRBJ1-1): DGGITQSPKYLFRKEGQNVTLSCEQNLNHDAMYWYRQDPGQGLRLIYYSQIVNDFQKGDIAEGYSVSREKKESFPLTVTSAQKNPTAFYLCASSLGYAGAFFGQGTRLTVV.

Remarks on this clone: The same CDR3 is also encoded by other DNA sequences in this sample. This chain joins TRBV6-5 and TRBJ1-6; D gene uncertain. The CDR3 has 15 residues. The germline V gene has CDR1 MNHEY and CDR2 SVGAGI. With 5 bases removed from V and 0 bases from J, the gap between germline ends came to 8 bases. This CDR3 reads CASSRGSSYNSPLHF. The DNA of the CDR3 is TGTGCCAGCAGTCGAGGGAGCTCCTATAATTCACCCCTCCACTTT.

The genes are TRBV7-2 and TRBJ2-3; 7 bases match TRBD1. The germline CDR1 and CDR2 sequences are SGHTA and FQGNSA. CDR3 length: 15 amino acids. Trimming removed 4 bases from V and 1 base from J; junction bases left unmatched: 5. CDR3 nucleotides: TGTGCCAGCAGCTGGCTAGGACAGGGCACAGATACGCAGTATTTT. It specifies CASSWLGQGTDTQYF.

The V and J genes are TRBV27 and TRBJ1-6; tentatively, D is TRBD1 (6 bases). The CDR3 extends over 14 amino acids. Looked up from germline, CDR1 is MNHEY and CDR2 is SMNVEV (reference sequence). The germline V and J ends were trimmed by 6 bases and 7 bases, with 13 bases remaining between them. The CDR3 protein is CASRQDRDNSPLHF. DNA for the CDR3: TGTGCCAGCAGGCAGGACAGAGACAATTCACCCCTCCACTTT.

The chain uses TRBV6-5 and TRBJ1-5; no firm D call. V dropped 3 bases and J dropped 3 bases, with 9 bases sitting between them. The CDR3 runs 14 residues. In germline, CDR1 is MNHEY, CDR2 SVGAGI. CDR3 DNA: TGTGCCAGCAGTTATCGGGAGCACAATCAGCCCCAGCATTTT. As protein: CASSYREHNQPQHF.

In this sample, this clone turned up once. The V call is TRBV6-1, the J call TRBJ2-2; perhaps TRBD2 as D (5 bases). The ends were cut back, 4 bases at V and 5 bases at J, with 5 bases in the middle. CDR1 and CDR2 from the germline V gene are MNHNS and SASEGT. The CDR3 is 12 residues long. The CDR3 DNA reads TGTGCCAGCAGTGGAGGGACCGGGGAGCTGTTTTTT. Protein: CASSGGTGELFF.

The V and J genes are TRBV4-2 and TRBJ2-1; D is possibly TRBD2 (6 bases). The CDR3 has 16 amino acids. Looked up from germline, CDR1 is LGHNA and CDR2 is YNFKEQ. V was shortened by 1 base and J by 4 bases, with 14 bases between the two germline ends. The CDR3 region is CASSQVATRGYNEQFF. The CDR3 DNA sequence: TGTGCCAGCAGCCAAGTTGCGACTAGGGGTTACAATGAGCAGTTCTTC.

CDR3 loop: CASSQDPAQVSGNTIYF. The CDR3 DNA reads TGCGCCAGCAGCCAAGACCCTGCCCAGGTTTCTGGAAACACCATATATTTT. The chain links TRBV4-3 to TRBJ1-3; no reliable D call. The CDR3 is 17 residues long. Trimming took off 0 bases at V and 1 base at J, with 13 bases between the two ends. In germline, CDR1 is LGHNA, CDR2 YSLEER.

On this clone itself: The junction departs from the called germline gene at one end, perhaps through a read error. The J gene is TRBJ2-3, the V gene TRBV13; 12 nucleotides align to TRBD2. The CDR3 sequence is 15 residues long. CDR1 and CDR2 (germline): PRHDT, FYEKMQ (reference sequence). The CDR3 protein is CASSIGTSGTDTQYF. The CDR3 nucleotides read TGTGCCAGCAGCATAGGGACTAGCGGGACAGATACGCAGTATTTT. The variable domain in full, with the rest retrieved from reference TRBV13 and TRBJ2-3, is AAGVIQSPRHLIKEKRETATLKCYPIPRHDTVYWYQQGPGQDPQFLISFYEKMQSDKGSIPDRFSAQQFSDYHSELNMSSLELGDSALYFCASSIGTSGTDTQYFGPGTRLTVL.

This clone was observed a handful of times. This chain joins TRBV5-4 and TRBJ2-5; 11 nucleotides match TRBD1. The DNA matches TRBJ2-7 better at its end, which makes the J call doubtful. Looked up from germline, CDR1 is SGHNT and CDR2 is YYREEE (reference sequence). The CDR3 has 14 residues. CDR3 nucleotides: TGTGCCAGCAGCGCCGGGACAGGGGGTTACGAGCAGTACTTC. Residues: CASSAGTGGYEQYF.

The chain uses TRBV7-2 and TRBJ2-5, with D unclear. This CDR3 has 15 residues. The ends were cut back, 5 bases at V and 5 bases at J, with 18 bases in the middle. Germline lookup yields CDR1 SGHTA and CDR2 FQGNSA. The CDR3 sequence is CASSMGSAVGETQYF. CDR3 DNA sequence: TGTGCCAGCAGCATGGGCTCCGCCGTCGGCGAGACCCAGTACTTC.

The table lists this clone with a count of one. J is TRBJ1-1 and V is TRBV6-6, with D perhaps matching TRBD1 (6 bases). The CDR3 is made up of 12 amino acids. Trimming removed 2 bases at V and 8 bases at J, with 9 bases between. CDR1 is MNHNY and CDR2 is SVGAGI in the germline V gene (reference sequence). CDR3: CASSYNTGEAFF. The CDR3 DNA follows: TGTGCCAGCAGTTACAATACAGGGGAAGCTTTCTTT.

V is TRBV28 and J is TRBJ2-7, with 7 bases aligning to TRBD1. The length of the CDR3 is 15 residues. V dropped 5 bases and J dropped 2; count of bases not matched to a gene: 9. Germline loops: CDR1 MDHEN, CDR2 SYDVKM. The CDR3 spells CASSPIRQGPYEQYF. DNA for the CDR3: TGTGCCAGCAGTCCGATCCGACAGGGACCCTACGAGCAGTACTTC. Using reference TRBV28 and TRBJ2-7 for the parts outside the CDR3, the full variable domain is DVKVTQSSRYLVKRTGEKVFLECVQDMDHENMFWYRQDPGLGLRLIYFSYDVKMKEKGDIPEGYSVSREKKERFSLILESASTNQTSMYLCASSPIRQGPYEQYFGPGTRLTVT.

The chain has TRBV12-5 and TRBJ2-1, with D perhaps TRBD2 (6 bases). Trimming shortened V by 5 bases and J by 1 base, and 9 bases separated the two germline ends. Germline V gives CDR1 LGHNT, CDR2 FRNRAP. The CDR3 runs to 14 residues. This chain's CDR3 is CASGNGGSYNEQFF. The CDR3 nucleotides are TGTGCTAGTGGTAACGGGGGTTCCTACAATGAGCAGTTCTTC.

This clone was found a few times. The gene calls are TRBV4-3 and TRBJ1-1; D unresolved. The CDR3 sequence is 13 residues long. Germline V gives CDR1 LGHNA, CDR2 YSLEER. Trimming took off 4 bases at V and 1 base at J, with 7 bases between the two ends. The CDR3 here is CASSRRQNTEAFF. CDR3 coding DNA: TGCGCCAGCAGCCGCAGACAGAACACTGAAGCTTTCTTT.

This chain links TRBV5-6 with TRBJ1-1; 9 nucleotides match TRBD1. CDR3 length: 16 amino acids. CDR1 and CDR2 from the germline V gene are SGHDT and YYEEEE. V gave up 4 bases and J gave up 0 bases; unmatched junction bases: 7. The CDR3: CASSPGQGPMNTEAFF. In nucleotides, the CDR3 is TGTGCCAGCAGCCCAGGACAGGGGCCAATGAACACTGAAGCTTTCTTT.

The rearrangement joins TRBV5-1 to TRBJ1-1; a weak D match, TRBD1 (6 bases). Germline assignment: CDR1 SGHRS and CDR2 YFSETQ. V was trimmed by 3 bases and J by 1 base, leaving 16 bases between them. The CDR3 runs to 16 residues. The CDR3 sequence: CASSSKHRDKNTEAFF. The CDR3 DNA sequence: TGCGCCAGCAGCTCCAAACACCGGGACAAGAACACTGAAGCTTTCTTT. The full variable domain, in which reference TRBV5-1 and TRBJ1-1 provide the parts outside the CDR3, is KAGVTQTPRYLIKTRGQQVTLSCSPISGHRSVSWYQQTPGQGLQFLFEYFSETQRNKGNFPGRFSGRQFSNSRSEMNVSTLELGDSALYLCASSSKHRDKNTEAFFGQGTRLTVV.

This clone was detected only a few times. The chain combines TRBV2 with TRBJ2-6; no firm D call. Germline CDR1 reads SNHLY; CDR2 reads FYNNEI. This CDR3 comprises 15 residues. V gave up 2 bases and J gave up 0 bases, with 5 bases separating them. This CDR3 reads CASSELGSGANVLTF. The CDR3 nucleotides read TGTGCCAGCAGTGAACTAGGCTCTGGGGCCAACGTCCTGACTTTC.

The chain links TRBV28 to TRBJ2-7; 8 bases map to TRBD1. The germline V gene encodes CDR1 MDHEN and CDR2 SYDVKM. The CDR3 has 15 residues. With V trimmed by 3 bases and J by 5 bases, 9 bases remained unmatched. CDR3: CASSFLGQGVHEQYF. As DNA, the CDR3 is TGTGCCAGCAGTTTCCTCGGACAGGGCGTCCACGAGCAGTACTTC.

This sequence joins TRBV10-3 and TRBJ2-7; TRBD1 matches 11 bases. Trimming cost V 9 bases and J 1 base; bases outside gene matches: 2. The CDR3 runs 13 residues. Looked up from germline, CDR1 is ENHRY and CDR2 is SYGVKD. CDR3 amino acids: CAMGTGGSYEQYF. In nucleotides, the CDR3 is TGTGCCATGGGGACAGGGGGATCCTACGAGCAGTACTTC.

This rearrangement joins TRBV19 to TRBJ1-1; TRBD1 agrees at 9 bases. J was trimmed by 5 bases and V by 7 bases; bases with no gene match: 5. In germline, CDR1 is LNHDA, CDR2 SQIVND (reference sequence). CDR3 length: 13 amino acids. As DNA, the CDR3 is TGTGCCAGTATGGAGACAGGGGGAACTGAAGCTTTCTTT. Its translation is CASMETGGTEAFF.

V is TRBV13 and J is TRBJ2-7; TRBD1 is a possible D gene (6 bases). Germline CDR1 is PRHDT and CDR2 is FYEKMQ (reference sequence). The CDR3 totals 16 residues. V lost 0 bases to trimming and J lost 1 base, with 13 bases between them. The CDR3 is CASSLGGRGASYEQYF. In DNA, the CDR3 is TGTGCCAGCAGCTTAGGGGGCAGGGGCGCATCCTACGAGCAGTACTTC.

The CDR3 bases are TGTGCCAGCAGCTCTCCGATCCCGGGACAGGGGAATGAGCAGTTCTTC. It encodes CASSSPIPGQGNEQFF. J is TRBJ2-1 and V is TRBV28; 10 nucleotides agree with TRBD1. V was pared by 6 bases and J by 7 bases, with 12 bases of the junction left unmatched. This CDR3 region has 16 residues. Germline V gene lookup returns CDR1 MDHEN and CDR2 SYDVKM.